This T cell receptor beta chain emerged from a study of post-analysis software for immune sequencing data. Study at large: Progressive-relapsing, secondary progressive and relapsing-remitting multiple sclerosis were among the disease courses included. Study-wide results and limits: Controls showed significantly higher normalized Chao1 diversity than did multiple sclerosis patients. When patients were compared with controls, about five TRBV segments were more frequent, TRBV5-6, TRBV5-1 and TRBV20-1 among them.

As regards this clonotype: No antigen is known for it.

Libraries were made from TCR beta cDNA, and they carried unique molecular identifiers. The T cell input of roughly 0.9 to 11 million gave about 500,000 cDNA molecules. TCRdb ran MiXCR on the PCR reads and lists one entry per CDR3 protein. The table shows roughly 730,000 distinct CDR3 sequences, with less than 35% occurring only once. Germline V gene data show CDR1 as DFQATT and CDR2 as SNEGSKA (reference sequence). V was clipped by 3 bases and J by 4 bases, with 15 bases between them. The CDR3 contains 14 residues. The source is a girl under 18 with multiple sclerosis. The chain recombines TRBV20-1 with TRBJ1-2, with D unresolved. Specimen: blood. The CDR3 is CSASPPGRAYGYTF. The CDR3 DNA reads TGCAGTGCTAGTCCTCCGGGTCGGGCCTATGGCTACACCTTC.